These 25 T cell receptor beta chains came from one sample sequenced in a study of CD8 T cells in Susac syndrome. Reverse transcription of about 0.5 to 1 ug RNA used random hexamers. TCRdb called the immunoSEQ multiplex PCR reads again in MiXCR, with one record for every CDR3 protein. The sample has 170,000 or so distinct CDR3 sequences, 90% to 96% seen once. The sequencing sample was made of CD4+ T cells from PBMCs. The receptors come from a human donor with Susac syndrome.

The chain is built from TRBV6-4 and TRBJ1-5; the match to TRBD1 covers 8 bases. This CDR3 spans 15 amino acids. The V segment lost 8 bases and the J segment 3 bases; nucleotides outside the gene matches: 9. Looked up from germline, CDR1 is MRHNA and CDR2 is SNTAGT. CDR3 loop: CASLYMTGANQPQHF. The CDR3 coding sequence is TGTGCCAGCCTCTATATGACAGGGGCCAATCAGCCCCAGCATTTT.

The chain uses TRBV29-1 and TRBJ2-3, with 9 bases that match TRBD2. The CDR3 loop spans 13 amino acids. V was clipped by 3 bases and J by 6 bases; unmatched bases: 4. Germline lookup yields CDR1 SQVTM and CDR2 ANQGSEA. The CDR3 region is CSVELAGRDTQYF. In DNA, the CDR3 is TGCAGCGTTGAGCTAGCGGGAAGGGATACGCAGTATTTT.

V gene TRBV5-4 combines with J gene TRBJ2-7; 9 positions match TRBD2. This CDR3 spans 14 amino acids. The V segment lost 3 bases and the J segment 6 bases; nucleotides outside the gene matches: 7. Germline V gives CDR1 SGHNT, CDR2 YYREEE (reference sequence). The CDR3: CASSYGGGASEQYV. In DNA, the CDR3 is TGTGCCAGCAGCTATGGCGGGGGGGCCTCCGAGCAGTACGTC.

The chain couples TRBV4-2 to TRBJ2-2, with 12 bases fitting TRBD1. The junction had 7 bases not matched to a gene; V was cut back by 7 bases and J by 7 bases. The CDR3 runs 15 residues. CDR1 is LGHNA, CDR2 YNFKEQ, per germline. The CDR3 region has the DNA TGTGCCAGCAACCAGGGGGACAGGGGGCACGGGGAGCTGTTTTTT. Residues: CASNQGDRGHGELFF.

V gene TRBV20-1 combines with J gene TRBJ1-1; a possible D gene is TRBD1 (5 bases). The germline V and J ends were trimmed by 0 bases and 10 bases, with 12 bases remaining between them. The germline V gene encodes CDR1 DFQATT and CDR2 SNEGSKA (reference sequence). The CDR3 is made up of 12 amino acids. CDR3: CSARERTLRAFF. CDR3 DNA: TGCAGTGCTAGAGAACGGACATTACGAGCTTTCTTT.

The gene calls are TRBV27 and TRBJ1-5, with TRBD1 matching over 8 bases. V lost 5 bases and J lost 3; bases outside the gene matches: 6. This CDR3 is 15 amino acids long. Germline loops: CDR1 MNHEY, CDR2 SMNVEV (reference sequence). The CDR3 reads CASSRQGLVNQPQHF. CDR3 sequence (DNA): TGTGCCAGCAGTAGACAGGGGCTGGTCAATCAGCCCCAGCATTTT.

The V call is TRBV3-1, the J call TRBJ2-5; D unresolved. CDR3 length: 15 amino acids. The V gene's germline CDR1 is LGHDT and CDR2 YNNKEL (reference sequence). V was cut by 1 base and J by 1 base, with 10 bases left in between. The CDR3 loop is CASSQVLTRQETQYF. CDR3 in DNA: TGTGCCAGCAGCCAAGTGTTGACACGCCAAGAGACCCAGTACTTC.

The chain couples TRBV28 to TRBJ1-2; TRBD1 aligns across 8 bases. V dropped 8 bases and J dropped 4; count of bases not matched to a gene: 6. The CDR3 runs 13 residues. The V gene's germline CDR1 is MDHEN and CDR2 SYDVKM. The CDR3: CASVTTGAYGYTF. Here the CDR3 DNA reads TGTGCCAGCGTGACGACAGGGGCCTATGGCTACACCTTC.

The J gene is TRBJ2-5, the V gene TRBV24-1; maybe TRBD1 (6 bases). V dropped 4 bases and J dropped 4 bases, with 18 bases sitting between them. This CDR3 region has 16 residues. The germline V gene encodes CDR1 KGHDR and CDR2 SFDVKD. CDR3 sequence reads: CATSDARGRLGETQYF. In DNA form, the CDR3 reads TGTGCCACCAGTGACGCCAGGGGCCGACTGGGAGAGACCCAGTACTTC.

The V gene is TRBV14, the J gene TRBJ2-2, with 8 bases that match TRBD2. The CDR3 totals 15 residues. Germline CDR1 is SGHDN and CDR2 is FVKESK. The trim removed 8 bases at V and 0 bases at J, leaving 5 bases unmatched. This CDR3 is CASGPLAANTGELFF. The CDR3 DNA reads TGTGCCAGCGGCCCACTAGCGGCGAACACCGGGGAGCTGTTTTTT.

J is TRBJ2-5 and V is TRBV7-2; a weak D match, TRBD1 (6 bases). CDR3 size: 15 residues. The germline gives CDR1 SGHTA, CDR2 FQGNSA. V was cut by 5 bases and J by 7 bases, with 20 bases left in between. CDR3: CASSPNRDTSRTQYF. The DNA for the CDR3 is TGTGCCAGCAGCCCGAACCGGGACACCAGTCGGACCCAGTACTTC. The full variable domain, rest sourced from reference TRBV7-2 and TRBJ2-5, is GAGVSQSPSNKVTEKGKDVELRCDPISGHTALYWYRQSLGQGLEFLIYFQGNSAPDKSGLPSDRFSAERTGGSVSTLTIQRTQQEDSAVYLCASSPNRDTSRTQYFGPGTRLLVL.

The CDR3 is CSVASMDQPQHF. CDR3 nucleotide sequence: TGCAGCGTGGCGAGCATGGATCAGCCCCAGCATTTT. The genes are TRBV29-1 and TRBJ1-5, with no clear D. Germline CDR1 reads SQVTM; CDR2 reads ANQGSEA. This CDR3 contains 12 residues. V was trimmed by 6 bases and J by 5 bases, leaving 11 bases between them.

V usage is TRBV12-3 or TRBV12-4 and J usage is TRBJ2-1; 10 bases align to TRBD2. The CDR3 runs to 14 residues. With V trimmed by 4 bases and J by 6 bases, 3 bases remained unmatched. As DNA, the CDR3 is TGTGCCAGCAGTTCCCGGACTAGCGGCAATGAGCAGTTCTTC. Residues: CASSSRTSGNEQFF.

V gene TRBV5-1 combines with J gene TRBJ2-7; the D is unclear. This CDR3 spans 13 amino acids. Per germline, CDR1 SGHRS and CDR2 YFSETQ. Trimming left V 3 bases short and J 2 bases short, with 9 bases between. DNA of the CDR3: TGCGCCAGCAGCTCAGGAAGTGCCTACGAGCAGTACTTC. Translated, it gives CASSSGSAYEQYF.

V and J are TRBV30 and TRBJ2-5, with 9 bases aligning to TRBD1. In germline, CDR1 is GTSNPN, CDR2 SVGIG (reference sequence). This CDR3 is 13 amino acids long. The DNA for the CDR3 is TGTGCTGGACAGGGGAGATGGCAAGAGACCCAGTACTTC. This translates into CAGQGRWQETQYF.

CDR3: CSAREVRIYEQYF. The CDR3, as DNA: TGCAGTGCTAGAGAGGTTAGAATATACGAGCAGTACTTC. The chain recombines TRBV20-1 with TRBJ2-7; D unclear. CDR1 and CDR2 from the germline V gene are DFQATT and SNEGSKA (reference sequence). V was shortened by 0 bases and J by 4 bases, with 10 bases between the two germline ends. This CDR3 region has 13 residues.

This chain connects TRBV7-3 to TRBJ2-3, with 8 bases that match TRBD1. The length of the CDR3 is 14 residues. With V trimmed by 3 bases and J by 4 bases, 3 bases remained unmatched. Germline CDR1 reads SGHTA; CDR2 reads FQGTGA. The CDR3 spells CASSFDRGSDTQYF. CDR3 sequence (DNA): TGTGCCAGCAGCTTCGACAGGGGATCAGATACGCAGTATTTT.

The V and J genes are TRBV5-6 and TRBJ2-4; 9 positions agree with TRBD1. The germline CDR1 and CDR2 sequences are SGHDT and YYEEEE. V lost 4 bases to trimming and J lost 11 bases; unmatched junction nucleotides: 19. The CDR3 runs 17 residues. CDR3 loop: CASSLIPTTGGFTFQYF. Here the CDR3 DNA reads TGTGCCAGCAGCCTAATTCCGACGACAGGGGGTTTTACCTTTCAGTACTTC.

V gene TRBV21-1 combines with J gene TRBJ2-4; whether TRBD1, the table's D call, matches the DNA was not checked. TRBV21-1 is classified as a pseudogene. This CDR3 has 16 residues. This chain's CDR3 is CASSRDRDVAKNIQYF. DNA of the CDR3: TGTGCCAGCAGCAGAGACAGGGACGTTGCCAAAAACATTCAGTACTTC.

V is TRBV12-3 or TRBV12-4 and J is TRBJ2-1; 8 bases align to TRBD2. J gave up 8 bases and V 6 bases, and 6 bases lay outside the gene matches. CDR3 length: 13 residues. The CDR3 spells CASRPGLGYEQFF. The CDR3, as DNA: TGTGCCAGCAGACCGGGACTAGGGTATGAGCAGTTCTTC.

The V and J genes are TRBV19 and TRBJ1-5; D is unclear. V lost 1 base and J lost 9, with 19 bases in between. The V gene's germline CDR1 is LNHDA and CDR2 SQIVND (reference sequence). This CDR3 has 16 amino acids. The chain's CDR3 is CASSIAGEWASGPQHF. CDR3 nucleotides: TGTGCCAGTAGTATAGCAGGAGAGTGGGCTTCGGGGCCCCAGCATTTT. Looking up the rest from reference TRBV19 and TRBJ1-5 gives the full variable domain: DGGITQSPKYLFRKEGQNVTLSCEQNLNHDAMYWYRQDPGQGLRLIYYSQIVNDFQKGDIAEGYSVSREKKESFPLTVTSAQKNPTAFYLCASSIAGEWASGPQHFGDGTRLSIL.

The rearrangement links TRBV29-1 to TRBJ1-2, with D unresolved. This CDR3 contains 15 residues. The V gene's germline CDR1 is SQVTM and CDR2 ANQGSEA. V was shortened by 2 bases and J by 3 bases, with 16 bases between the two germline ends. The CDR3 DNA reads TGCAGCGTTGAACGTGGTGGTGGTCGACACTATGGCTACACCTTC. Translated: CSVERGGGRHYGYTF. The full variable domain, in which reference TRBV29-1 and TRBJ1-2 provide the parts outside the CDR3, is SAVISQKPSRDICQRGTSLTIQCQVDSQVTMMFWYRQQPGQSLTLIATANQGSEATYESGFVIDKFPISRPNLTFSTLTVSNMSPEDSSIYLCSVERGGGRHYGYTFGSGTRLTVV.

This chain uses TRBV20-1 with TRBJ2-7; a weak D match, TRBD2 (6 bases). Germline V gene sequence: CDR1 DFQATT, CDR2 SNEGSKA (reference sequence). V lost 4 bases to trimming and J lost 7 bases, with 17 bases between them. CDR3 length: 13 residues. CDR3 DNA: TGCAGTGCTATCCGGGACTCCCTCCAAGAGCAGTACTTC. Amino acids: CSAIRDSLQEQYF.

The V and J genes are TRBV7-2 and TRBJ2-5, with TRBD2 matching over 9 bases. V lost 2 bases to trimming and J lost 5 bases; unmatched junction nucleotides: 9. CDR3 length: 16 residues. The V gene's germline CDR1 is SGHTA and CDR2 FQGNSA. DNA for the CDR3: TGTGCCAGCAGCTTAAGTGGCGGCGGGGGGGTTGAGACCCAGTACTTC. This encodes CASSLSGGGGVETQYF.

V usage is TRBV11-2 and J usage is TRBJ2-7; D could derive from TRBD1 or TRBD2 (5 bases each). V lost 5 bases, J lost 5 bases, and 19 bases lay in between. Germline CDR1 reads SGHAT; CDR2 reads FQNNGV. The CDR3 totals 15 residues. The CDR3: CASSEGIAPTHEQYF. The CDR3 DNA sequence: TGTGCCAGCAGCGAGGGGATCGCTCCAACCCACGAGCAGTACTTC.